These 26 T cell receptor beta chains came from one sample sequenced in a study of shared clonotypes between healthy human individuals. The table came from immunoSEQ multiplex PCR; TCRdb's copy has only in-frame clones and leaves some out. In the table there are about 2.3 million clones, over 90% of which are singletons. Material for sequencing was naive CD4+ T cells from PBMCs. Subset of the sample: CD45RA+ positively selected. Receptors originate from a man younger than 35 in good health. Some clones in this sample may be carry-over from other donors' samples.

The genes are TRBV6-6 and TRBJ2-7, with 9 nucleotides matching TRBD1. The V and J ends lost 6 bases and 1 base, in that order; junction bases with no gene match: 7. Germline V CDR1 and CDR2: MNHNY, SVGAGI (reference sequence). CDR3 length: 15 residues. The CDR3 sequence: CASSWDRARSYEQYF. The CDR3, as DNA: TGTGCCAGCAGCTGGGACAGGGCACGGTCCTACGAGCAGTACTTC.

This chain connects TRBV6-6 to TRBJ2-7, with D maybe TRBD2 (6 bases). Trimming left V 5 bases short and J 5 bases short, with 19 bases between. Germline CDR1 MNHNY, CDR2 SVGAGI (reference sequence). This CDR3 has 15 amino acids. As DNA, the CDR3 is TGTGCCAGCAGTGGGGGACTTTCGGGGGTCGACGAGCAGTACTTC. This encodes CASSGGLSGVDEQYF.

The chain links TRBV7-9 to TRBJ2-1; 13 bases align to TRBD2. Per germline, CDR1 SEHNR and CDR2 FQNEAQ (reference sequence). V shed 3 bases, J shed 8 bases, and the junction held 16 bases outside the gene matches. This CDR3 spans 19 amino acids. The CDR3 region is CASSFTFTGLAGYLDEQFF. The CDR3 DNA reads TGTGCCAGCAGCTTCACATTTACGGGACTAGCGGGATATTTAGATGAGCAGTTCTTC.

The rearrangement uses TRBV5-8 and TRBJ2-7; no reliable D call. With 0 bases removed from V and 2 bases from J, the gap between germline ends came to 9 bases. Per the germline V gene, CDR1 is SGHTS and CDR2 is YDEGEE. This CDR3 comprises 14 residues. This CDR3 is CASSLVGSTYEQYF. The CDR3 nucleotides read TGTGCCAGCAGCTTGGTGGGCAGTACCTACGAGCAGTACTTC.

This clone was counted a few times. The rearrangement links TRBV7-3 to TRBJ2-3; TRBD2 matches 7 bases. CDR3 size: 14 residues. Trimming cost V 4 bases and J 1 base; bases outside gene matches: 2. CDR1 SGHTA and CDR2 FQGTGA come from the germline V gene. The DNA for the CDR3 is TGTGCCAGCAGCTACCTAGCGGGCACAGATACGCAGTATTTT. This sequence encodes CASSYLAGTDTQYF. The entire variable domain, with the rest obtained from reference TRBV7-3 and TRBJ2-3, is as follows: GAGVSQTPSNKVTEKGKYVELRCDPISGHTALYWYRQSLGQGPEFLIYFQGTGAADDSGLPNDRFFAVRPEGSVSTLKIQRTERGDSAVYLCASSYLAGTDTQYFGPGTRLTVL.

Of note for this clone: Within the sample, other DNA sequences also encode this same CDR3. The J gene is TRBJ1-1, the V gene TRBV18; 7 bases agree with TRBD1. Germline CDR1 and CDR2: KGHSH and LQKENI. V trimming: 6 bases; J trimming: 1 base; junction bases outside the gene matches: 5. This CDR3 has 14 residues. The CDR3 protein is CASSPGQRNTEAFF. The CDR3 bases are TGTGCCAGCTCCCCGGGACAGAGGAACACTGAAGCTTTCTTT.

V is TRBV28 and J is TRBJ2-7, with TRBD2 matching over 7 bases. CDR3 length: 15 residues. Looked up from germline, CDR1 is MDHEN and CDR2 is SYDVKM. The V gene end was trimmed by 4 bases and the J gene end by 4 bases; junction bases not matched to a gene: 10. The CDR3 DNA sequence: TGTGCCAGCAGTTCTATGGCGGGAGCCTCGTACGAGCAGTACTTC. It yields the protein CASSSMAGASYEQYF.

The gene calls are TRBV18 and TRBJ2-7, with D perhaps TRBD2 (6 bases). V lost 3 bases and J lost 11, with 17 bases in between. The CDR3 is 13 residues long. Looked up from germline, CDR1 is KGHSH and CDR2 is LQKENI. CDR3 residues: CASSPGIREAEYF. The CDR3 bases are TGTGCCAGCTCACCGGGGATTAGGGAGGCGGAGTACTTC.

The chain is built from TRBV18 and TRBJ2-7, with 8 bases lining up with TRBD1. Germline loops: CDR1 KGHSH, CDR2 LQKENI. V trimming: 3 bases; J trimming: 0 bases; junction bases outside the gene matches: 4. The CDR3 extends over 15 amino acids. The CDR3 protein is CASSPGDRSSYEQYF. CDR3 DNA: TGTGCCAGCTCACCCGGGGACAGGAGCTCCTACGAGCAGTACTTC.

The CDR3 here is CSARPMNTGELFF. CDR3 nucleotides: TGCAGCGCCCGGCCTATGAACACCGGGGAGCTGTTTTTT. The chain employs TRBV29-1 and TRBJ2-2; D gene uncertain. The germline V gene encodes CDR1 SQVTM and CDR2 ANQGSEA. Trimming left V 7 bases short and J 1 base short, with 10 bases between. CDR3 length: 13 amino acids.

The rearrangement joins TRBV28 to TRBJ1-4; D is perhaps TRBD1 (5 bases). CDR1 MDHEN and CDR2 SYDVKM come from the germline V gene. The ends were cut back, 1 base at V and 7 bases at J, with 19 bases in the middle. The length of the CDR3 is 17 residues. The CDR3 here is CASSLYGGVRAGEKLFF. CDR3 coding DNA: TGTGCCAGCAGTTTATATGGCGGCGTCAGGGCTGGTGAAAAACTGTTTTTT. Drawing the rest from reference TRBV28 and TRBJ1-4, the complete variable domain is DVKVTQSSRYLVKRTGEKVFLECVQDMDHENMFWYRQDPGLGLRLIYFSYDVKMKEKGDIPEGYSVSREKKERFSLILESASTNQTSMYLCASSLYGGVRAGEKLFFGSGTQLSVL.

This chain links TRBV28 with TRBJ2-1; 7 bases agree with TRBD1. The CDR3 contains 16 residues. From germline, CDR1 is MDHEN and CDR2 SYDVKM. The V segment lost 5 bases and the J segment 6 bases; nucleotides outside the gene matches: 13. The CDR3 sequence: CASSPPMTGLANEQFF. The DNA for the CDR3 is TGTGCCAGCAGTCCCCCTATGACAGGGTTGGCCAATGAGCAGTTCTTC.

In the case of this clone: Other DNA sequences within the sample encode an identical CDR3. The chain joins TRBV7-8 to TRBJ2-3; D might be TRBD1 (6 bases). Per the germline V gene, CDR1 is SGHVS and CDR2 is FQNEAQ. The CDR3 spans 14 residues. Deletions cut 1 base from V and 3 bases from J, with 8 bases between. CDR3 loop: CASSLGQGTDTQYF. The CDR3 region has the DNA TGTGCCAGCAGCTTAGGGCAGGGGACAGATACGCAGTATTTT.

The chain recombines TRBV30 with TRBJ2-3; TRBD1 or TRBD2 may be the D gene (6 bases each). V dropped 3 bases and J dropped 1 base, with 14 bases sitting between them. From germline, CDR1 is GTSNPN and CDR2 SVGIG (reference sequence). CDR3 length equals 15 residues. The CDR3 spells CAWRKGGPGTDTQYF. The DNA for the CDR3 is TGTGCCTGGAGGAAGGGGGGCCCTGGCACAGATACGCAGTATTTT. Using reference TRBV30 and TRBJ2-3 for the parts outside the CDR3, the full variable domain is SQTIHQWPATLVQPVGSPLSLECTVEGTSNPNLYWYRQAAGRGLQLLFYSVGIGQISSEVPQNLSASRPQDRQFILSSKKLLLSDSGFYLCAWRKGGPGTDTQYFGPGTRLTVL.

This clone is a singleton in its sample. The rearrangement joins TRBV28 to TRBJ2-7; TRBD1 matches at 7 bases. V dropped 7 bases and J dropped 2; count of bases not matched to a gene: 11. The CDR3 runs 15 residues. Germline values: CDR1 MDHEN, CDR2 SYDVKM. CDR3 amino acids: CASTPGPGQPYEQYF. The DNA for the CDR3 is TGTGCCAGCACCCCTGGGCCGGGACAGCCCTACGAGCAGTACTTC.

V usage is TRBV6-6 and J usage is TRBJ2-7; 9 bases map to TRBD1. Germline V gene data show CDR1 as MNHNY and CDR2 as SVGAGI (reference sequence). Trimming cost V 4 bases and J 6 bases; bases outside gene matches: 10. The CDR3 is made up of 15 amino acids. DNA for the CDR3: TGTGCCAGCAGTTCCCCGGGACAGGGTGGTAGCGAGCAGTACTTC. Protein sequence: CASSSPGQGGSEQYF.

CDR3 amino acids: CAWGQDGQPQHF. The CDR3, as DNA: TGTGCCTGGGGACAGGATGGGCAGCCCCAGCATTTT. V is TRBV30 and J is TRBJ1-5; the match to TRBD1 covers 7 bases. V gave up 5 bases and J gave up 7 bases; unmatched junction bases: 5. The V gene's germline CDR1 is GTSNPN and CDR2 SVGIG (reference sequence). This CDR3 spans 12 amino acids.

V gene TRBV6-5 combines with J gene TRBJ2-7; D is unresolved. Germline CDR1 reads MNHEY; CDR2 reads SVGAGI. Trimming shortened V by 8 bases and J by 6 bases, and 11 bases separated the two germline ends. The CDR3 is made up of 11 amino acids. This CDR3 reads CASGIIGEQYF. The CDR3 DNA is TGTGCCAGCGGGATTATCGGCGAGCAGTACTTC.

CDR3 in DNA: TGTGCCTGGAACACACAGGGGTTTTGGGAGACCCAGTACTTC. Its protein is CAWNTQGFWETQYF. The chain has TRBV30 and TRBJ2-5; the match to TRBD1 covers 7 bases. The CDR3 consists of 14 residues. With V trimmed by 4 bases and J by 5 bases, 10 bases remained unmatched. Germline CDR1 GTSNPN, CDR2 SVGIG (reference sequence).

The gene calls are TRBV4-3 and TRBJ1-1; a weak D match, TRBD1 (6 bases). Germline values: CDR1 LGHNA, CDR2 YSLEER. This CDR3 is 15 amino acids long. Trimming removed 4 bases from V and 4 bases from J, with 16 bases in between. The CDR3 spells CASSREGGGSTEAFF. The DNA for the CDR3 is TGCGCCAGCAGCCGCGAAGGGGGAGGAAGCACTGAAGCTTTCTTT.

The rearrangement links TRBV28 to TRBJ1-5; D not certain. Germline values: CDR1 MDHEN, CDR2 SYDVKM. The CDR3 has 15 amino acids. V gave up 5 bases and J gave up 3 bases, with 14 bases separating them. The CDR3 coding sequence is TGTGCCAGCAGTCCTGGCGTGATCCCCAATCAGCCCCAGCATTTT. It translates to CASSPGVIPNQPQHF.

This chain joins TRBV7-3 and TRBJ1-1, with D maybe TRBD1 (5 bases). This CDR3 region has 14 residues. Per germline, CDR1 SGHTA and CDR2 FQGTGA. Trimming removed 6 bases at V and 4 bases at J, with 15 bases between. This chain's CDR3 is CASSTGTYGTEAFF. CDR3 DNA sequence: TGTGCCAGCAGTACCGGGACCTATGGCACTGAAGCTTTCTTT.

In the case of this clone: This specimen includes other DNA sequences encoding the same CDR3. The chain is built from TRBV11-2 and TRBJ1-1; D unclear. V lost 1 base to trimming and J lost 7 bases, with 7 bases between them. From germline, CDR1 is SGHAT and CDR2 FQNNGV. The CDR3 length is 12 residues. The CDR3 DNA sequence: TGTGCCAGCAGCTTAGGACGGATTGAAGCTTTCTTT. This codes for CASSLGRIEAFF.

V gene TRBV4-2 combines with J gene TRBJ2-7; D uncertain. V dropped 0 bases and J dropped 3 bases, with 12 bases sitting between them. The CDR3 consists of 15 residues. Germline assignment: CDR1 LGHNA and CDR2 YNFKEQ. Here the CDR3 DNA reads TGTGCCAGCAGCCAAGAGACCCCGACCTACTACGAGCAGTACTTC. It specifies CASSQETPTYYEQYF.

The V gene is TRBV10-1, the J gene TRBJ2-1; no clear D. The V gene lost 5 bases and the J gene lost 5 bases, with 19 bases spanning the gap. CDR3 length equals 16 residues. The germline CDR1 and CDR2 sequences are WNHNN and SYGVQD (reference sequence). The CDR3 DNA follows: TGCGCCAGCAGTACGTCTTATCACCCGCCCCACAATGAGCAGTTCTTC. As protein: CASSTSYHPPHNEQFF.

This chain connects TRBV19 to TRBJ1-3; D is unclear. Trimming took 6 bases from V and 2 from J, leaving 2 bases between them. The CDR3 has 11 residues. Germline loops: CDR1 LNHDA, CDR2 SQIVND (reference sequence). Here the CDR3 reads CASSPGNTIYF. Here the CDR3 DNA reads TGTGCCAGTAGCCCTGGAAACACCATATATTTT.